This T cell receptor (beta chain) was sequenced during a study of blood T cells in healthy people across ages. A sample-barcoded 5' primer and a J-beta primer mix were used in a second PCR of roughly 7 to 12 cycles. Each cDNA molecule, via a template-switch adaptor with 12 random nucleotides, was tagged. TCRdb reanalysed the 5' RACE reads using MiXCR and keeps one entry per CDR3 protein. In the table there are fewer than 1,000,000 distinct CDR3 sequences, more than 40% of which are singletons. Donation came from healthy Caucasian individuals in Russia who were aged roughly 6 to 95. Extractions gave at least 5 micrograms of total RNA per sample. The germline V gene encodes CDR1 SGHTA and CDR2 FQGNSA. V was clipped by 5 bases and J by 7 bases; unmatched bases: 14. The CDR3 length is 17 residues.

The chain has TRBV7-2 and TRBJ2-1, with TRBD2 matching 10 bases. What was sequenced was blood. This receptor was identified in a man aged 60 to 75 in good health. CDR3 nucleotides: TGTGCCAGCAGCGTAGACAGCGGGGGGGCCTTTGGGAATGAGCAGTTCTTC. Encoded protein: CASSVDSGGAFGNEQFF.